This TCR beta chain was documented in a study of beta chain features in type 1 diabetes. About the research overall: Over all samples combined, about 99,000,000 sorted cells were examined.

Markers CD45RO/CCR7/CD25/CD127/CD95/CD27 served to sort CD4+ naive, central memory, regulatory and stem cell-like memory cells. A few counts support this clone. From germline, CDR1 is SQVTM and CDR2 ANQGSEA. J was trimmed by 4 bases and V by 3 bases; bases with no gene match: 8. The CDR3 is made up of 16 amino acids. Every isolated RNA sample was fully reverse transcribed, so sequencing captured expressed TCRB transcripts. Sequenced by immunoSEQ multiplex PCR; TCRdb stores in-frame clones only, minus some. This sample yields around 300,000 clones, of which 9.5% to 11% are seen a single time; about 0.015% belongs to the top ten.

The specimen was naive CD4+ T cells from blood. This rearrangement joins TRBV29-1 to TRBJ2-3; TRBD1 agrees at 12 bases. This TCR was sampled from a young woman in good health. The CDR3 coding sequence is TGCAGCGTTGAGATTGGGGACAGGGGGCCTGCAGATACGCAGTATTTT. Its protein product is CSVEIGDRGPADTQYF.